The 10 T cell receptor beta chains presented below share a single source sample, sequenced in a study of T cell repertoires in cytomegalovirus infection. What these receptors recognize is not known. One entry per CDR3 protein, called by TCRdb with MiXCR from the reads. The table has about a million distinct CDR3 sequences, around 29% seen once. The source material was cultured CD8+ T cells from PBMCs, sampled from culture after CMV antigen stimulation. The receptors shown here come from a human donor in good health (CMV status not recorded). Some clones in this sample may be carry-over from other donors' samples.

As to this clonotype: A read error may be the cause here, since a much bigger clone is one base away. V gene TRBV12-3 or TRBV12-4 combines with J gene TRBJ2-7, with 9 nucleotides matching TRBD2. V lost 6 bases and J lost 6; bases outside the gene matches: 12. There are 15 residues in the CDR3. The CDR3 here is CASSPRLAEGLEQYF. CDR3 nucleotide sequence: TGTGCCAGCAGCCCTCGACTAGCGGAGGGGCTCGAGCAGTACTTC.

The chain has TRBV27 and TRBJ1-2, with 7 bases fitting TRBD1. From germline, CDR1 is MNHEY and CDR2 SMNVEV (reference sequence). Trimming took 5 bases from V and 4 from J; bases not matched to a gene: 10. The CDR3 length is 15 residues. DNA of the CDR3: TGTGCCAGCAGTCTTGGGACAGACGTGATCTATGGCTACACCTTC. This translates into CASSLGTDVIYGYTF.

The CDR3 sequence is CSANGLAPDTQYF. CDR3 in DNA: TGCAGTGCTAATGGACTAGCCCCAGATACGCAGTATTTT. V gene TRBV20-1 combines with J gene TRBJ2-3; 8 bases agree with TRBD2. The germline gives CDR1 DFQATT, CDR2 SNEGSKA (reference sequence). The length of the CDR3 is 13 residues. Losses at the gene ends were 4 bases for V and 4 bases for J; bases not matched to a gene: 4.

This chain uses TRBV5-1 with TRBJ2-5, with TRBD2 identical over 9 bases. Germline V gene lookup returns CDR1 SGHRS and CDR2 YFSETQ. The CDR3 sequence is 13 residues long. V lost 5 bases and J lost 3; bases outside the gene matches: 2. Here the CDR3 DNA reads TGCGCCAGCAGATCTAGCGGGGAAGAGACCCAGTACTTC. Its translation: CASRSSGEETQYF.

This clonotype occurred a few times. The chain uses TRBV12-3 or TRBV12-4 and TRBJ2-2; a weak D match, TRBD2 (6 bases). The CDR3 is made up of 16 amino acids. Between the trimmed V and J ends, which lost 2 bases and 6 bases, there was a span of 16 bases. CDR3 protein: CASSLWGDSGPGELFF. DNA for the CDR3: TGTGCCAGCAGTTTATGGGGGGACTCCGGGCCCGGGGAGCTGTTTTTT.

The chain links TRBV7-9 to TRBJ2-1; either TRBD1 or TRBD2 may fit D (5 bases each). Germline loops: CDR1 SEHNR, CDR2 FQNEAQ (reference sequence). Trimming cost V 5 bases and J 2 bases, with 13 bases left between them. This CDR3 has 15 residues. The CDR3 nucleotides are TGTGCCAGCAGCCCATGGGGGAGTCCCTACAATGAGCAGTTCTTC. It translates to CASSPWGSPYNEQFF. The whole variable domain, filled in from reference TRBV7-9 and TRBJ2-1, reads DTGVSQNPRHKITKRGQNVTFRCDPISEHNRLYWYRQTLGQGPEFLTYFQNEAQLEKSRLLSDRFSAERPKGSFSTLEIQRTEQGDSAMYLCASSPWGSPYNEQFFGPGTRLTVL.

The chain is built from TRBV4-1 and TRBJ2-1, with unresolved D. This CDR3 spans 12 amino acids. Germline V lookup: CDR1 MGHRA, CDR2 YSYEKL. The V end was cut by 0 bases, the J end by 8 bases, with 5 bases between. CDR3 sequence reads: CASSQDGHEQFF. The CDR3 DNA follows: TGCGCCAGCAGCCAAGACGGGCATGAGCAGTTCTTC.

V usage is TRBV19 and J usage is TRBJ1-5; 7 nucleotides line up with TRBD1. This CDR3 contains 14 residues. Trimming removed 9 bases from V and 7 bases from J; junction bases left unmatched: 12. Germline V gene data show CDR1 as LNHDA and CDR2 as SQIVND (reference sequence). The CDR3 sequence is CARTDRESIQPQHF. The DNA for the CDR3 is TGTGCCAGGACCGACAGGGAGTCCATCCAGCCCCAGCATTTT.

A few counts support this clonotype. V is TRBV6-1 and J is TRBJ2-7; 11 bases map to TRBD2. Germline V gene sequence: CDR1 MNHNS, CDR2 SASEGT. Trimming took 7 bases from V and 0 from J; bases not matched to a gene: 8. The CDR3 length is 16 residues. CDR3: CASKASGGFSSYEQYV. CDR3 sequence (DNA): TGTGCCAGCAAGGCTAGCGGGGGGTTCAGCTCCTACGAGCAGTACGTC.

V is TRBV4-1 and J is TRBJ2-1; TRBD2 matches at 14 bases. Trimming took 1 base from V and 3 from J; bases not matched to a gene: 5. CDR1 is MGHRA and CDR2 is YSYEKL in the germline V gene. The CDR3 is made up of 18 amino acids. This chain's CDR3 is CASSQAGTSGGFYNEQFF. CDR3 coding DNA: TGCGCCAGCAGCCAAGCTGGGACTAGCGGGGGATTCTACAATGAGCAGTTCTTC.